This TCR beta chain was found in a study of shared clonotypes between healthy human individuals. Overall study: Three plates were used per donor for CD4 naive, three for CD4 memory, two for CD8 naive and one for CD8 memory. General study results and limits: For naive CD4 cells, around 5% of clonotypes were shared across a handful of donors. Non-shared clonotypes had lower generation probabilities than those shared by all four donors.

The method was immunoSEQ multiplex PCR; TCRdb's version includes in-frame clones alone and lacks a portion of them. Among about 1.1 million clones, roughly 80% were seen once, and the ten largest hold approximately 0.95%. Regarding this clone: What it recognizes is unknown.

The length of the CDR3 is 16 residues. V trimming: 1 base; J trimming: 2 bases; junction bases outside the gene matches: 5. Looked up from germline, CDR1 is LGHNA and CDR2 is YSLEER. This chain uses TRBV4-3 with TRBJ2-7; 10 bases are a match to TRBD2. Input material: memory CD4+ T cells from PBMCs. Described subset: CD45RA-negative fraction. The receptor was isolated from a man younger than 30 in good health. Some clones in this sample may be carry-over from other donors' samples. The CDR3 region has the DNA TGCGCCAGCAGCCAAGTTATAGCGGGAGGTCCCTACGAGCAGTACTTC. Amino acid sequence: CASSQVIAGGPYEQYF.